A single sample is the source of the 9 T cell receptor beta chains below, sequenced in a study of response to subunit inactivated influenza vaccine. TCRdb used MiXCR to reprocess the RT-PCR reads, holding one entry per CDR3 protein. The data show hundreds of thousands of distinct CDR3 sequences, about 14% seen once. Sample: PBMCs from blood, taken around 15 days before vaccination. All receptors come from a man aged 50 or older who received an inactivated influenza vaccine.

V is TRBV6-2 or TRBV6-3 and J is TRBJ2-7, with D unclear. The CDR3 loop spans 16 amino acids. The V end lost 6 bases, the J end lost 2 bases, and 20 bases lay between the germline ends. Per the germline V gene, CDR1 is MNHEY and CDR2 is SVGEGT. The CDR3 DNA reads as TGTGCCAGCAGGATAGACGGCTATCTAGGAGCCTACGAGCAGTACTTC. This translates into CASRIDGYLGAYEQYF.

The V call is TRBV4-3, the J call TRBJ2-1; possible D gene TRBD2, 6 bases. Per the germline V gene, CDR1 is LGHNA and CDR2 is YSLEER. This CDR3 region has 15 residues. Trimming took off 1 base at V and 7 bases at J, with 14 bases between the two ends. The CDR3 DNA reads TGCGCCAGCAGCCAAGCTACGGGAGTGTGGAATGAGCAGTTCTTC. Amino acid sequence: CASSQATGVWNEQFF.

At least ten counts were recorded for this clonotype. The chain combines TRBV29-1 with TRBJ2-1; 8 nucleotides match TRBD2. This CDR3 region has 16 residues. Germline CDR1 reads SQVTM; CDR2 reads ANQGSEA. V lost 4 bases, J lost 0 bases, and 8 bases stayed unmatched. CDR3 sequence (DNA): TGCAGCGTTGCCAGAGGGCTAGCGGGCTCCTACAATGAGCAGTTCTTC. Amino acid sequence: CSVARGLAGSYNEQFF.

The chain joins TRBV5-5 to TRBJ1-2, with a tentative D call TRBD1 (6 bases). V was pared by 0 bases and J by 8 bases, with 14 bases between. CDR3 length equals 14 residues. Germline-derived CDR1 and CDR2 are SGHKS and YYEKEE (reference sequence). CDR3 sequence reads: CASSLEGQGFGYTF. DNA of the CDR3: TGTGCCAGCAGCTTGGAGGGACAAGGCTTCGGCTACACCTTC.

This clonotype occurred a few times. The V call is TRBV12-3 or TRBV12-4, the J call TRBJ2-7; 8 nucleotides agree with TRBD1. The CDR3 is 15 residues long. The V segment lost 4 bases and the J segment 3 bases; nucleotides outside the gene matches: 8. The CDR3 loop is CASSSTGTGNYEQYF. The CDR3 region has the DNA TGTGCCAGCAGTTCAACCGGGACAGGAAACTACGAGCAGTACTTC.

The genes are TRBV23-1 and TRBJ1-6; weak D call: TRBD1 (6 bases). TRBV23-1 is an ORF, with its function uncertain. Trimming took off 2 bases at V and 0 bases at J, with 17 bases between the two ends. The CDR3 is made up of 19 amino acids. CDR3 region: CASSQEGHTPSSYNSPLHF. The CDR3 DNA reads TGCGCCAGCAGTCAAGAGGGACATACGCCGAGCTCCTATAATTCACCCCTCCACTTT.

The chain combines TRBV10-3 with TRBJ2-1; 7 bases align to TRBD2. The CDR3 sequence is 15 residues long. The ends lost 4 bases at V and 8 bases at J; junction bases unmatched: 11. The germline CDR1 and CDR2 sequences are ENHRY and SYGVKD. The CDR3 coding sequence is TGTGCCATCAGTGGACTAGCCGGGCCCTTATATGAGCAGTTCTTC. Translation: CAISGLAGPLYEQFF.

The rearrangement joins TRBV4-3 to TRBJ2-5, with 9 bases identical to TRBD2. The CDR3 consists of 16 residues. CDR1 is LGHNA and CDR2 is YSLEER in the germline V gene. V was clipped by 0 bases and J by 4 bases; unmatched bases: 6. The CDR3 coding sequence is TGCGCCAGCAGCCAAGATAGGCTAGCGGGACGAGAGACCCAGTACTTC. Amino acids: CASSQDRLAGRETQYF.

V usage is TRBV12-3 or TRBV12-4 and J usage is TRBJ2-6, with a weak D call TRBD1 (6 bases). V lost 11 bases, J lost 0 bases, and 26 bases lay in between. The CDR3 consists of 19 residues. The CDR3 loop reads CALCLSWAGDDSGANVLTF. The CDR3 DNA is TGTGCCCTCTGTTTAAGTTGGGCAGGGGATGACTCTGGGGCCAACGTCCTGACTTTC.